The clone carrying this T cell receptor (beta chain) occurred a few times. The antigen is not known. The source of the sample is a study of T cells in localized non-small cell lung cancer. Study-level points and caveats: A higher density of T cells in blood coincided with extended overall survival. There was higher T cell clonality in uninvolved adjacent lung than in tumor, and it was highest there. Detection in adjacent lung was observed for a median around 55 of the top 100 tumor clones. Heterogeneity is still possible, as just one tumor region was sequenced.

Measured with immunoSEQ multiplex PCR; TCRdb has only the in-frame clones, and not every one. The data contain more than 30,000 clones, 65% to 90% of them singletons. Germline assignment: CDR1 LGHNA and CDR2 YNFKEQ. V was pared by 0 bases and J by 9 bases, with 24 bases between. The CDR3 runs 18 residues. The chain recombines TRBV4-2 with TRBJ2-1, with D tentatively TRBD1 or TRBD2 (6 bases each). The material was peripheral blood, obtained before any cancer treatment. This TCR was recovered from a male donor aged 60 or over with stage III lung adenocarcinoma. CDR3 residues: CASSQEIFQRRGAGEQFF. The CDR3 bases are TGTGCCAGCAGCCAAGAAATCTTCCAGCGGAGGGGGGCCGGTGAGCAGTTCTTC.